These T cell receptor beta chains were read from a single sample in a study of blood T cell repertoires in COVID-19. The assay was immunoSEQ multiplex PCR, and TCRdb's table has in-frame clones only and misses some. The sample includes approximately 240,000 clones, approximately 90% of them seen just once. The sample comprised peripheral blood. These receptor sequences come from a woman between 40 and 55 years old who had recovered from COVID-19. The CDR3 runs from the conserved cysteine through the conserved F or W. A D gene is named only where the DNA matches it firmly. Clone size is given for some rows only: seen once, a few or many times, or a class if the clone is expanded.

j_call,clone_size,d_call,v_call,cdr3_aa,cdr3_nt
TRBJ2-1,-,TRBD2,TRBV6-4,CASSLAGDSYNEQFF,TGTGCCAGCAGTTTAGCGGGAGACTCCTACAATGAGCAGTTCTTC
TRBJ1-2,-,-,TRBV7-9,CASSLNPGGLTNYGYTF,TGTGCCAGCAGCTTAAATCCGGGGGGGCTGACGAACTATGGCTACACCTTC
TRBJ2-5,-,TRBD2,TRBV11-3,CASSLGVLASGQETQYF,TGTGCCAGCAGCTTAGGGGTGTTGGCTAGCGGACAAGAGACCCAGTACTTC
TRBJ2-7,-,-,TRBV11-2,CASSTRQEPTYEQYF,TGTGCCAGCAGCACTCGACAGGAGCCCACCTACGAGCAGTACTTC
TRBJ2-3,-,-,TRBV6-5,CASSYSGTTQYF,TGTGCCAGCAGTTACTCGGGCACAACGCAGTATTTT
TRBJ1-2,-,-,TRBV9,CASSVTPSQGNYGYTF,TGTGCCAGCAGCGTGACCCCCTCACAGGGTAACTATGGCTACACCTTC
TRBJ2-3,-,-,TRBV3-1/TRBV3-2,CASSQSLGQFFTDTQYF,TGTGCCAGCAGCCAAAGCCTTGGACAGTTCTTCACAGATACGCAGTATTTT
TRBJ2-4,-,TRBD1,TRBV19,CASSSRTGFGNIQYF,TGTGCCAGTAGTAGCCGGACAGGGTTCGGGAACATTCAGTACTTC
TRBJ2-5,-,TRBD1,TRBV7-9,CASSLGAPGTGVTQYF,TGTGCCAGCAGCCTAGGGGCTCCCGGGACAGGGGTGACCCAGTACTTC
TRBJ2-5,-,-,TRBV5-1,CASSLGYYQETQYF,TGCGCCAGCAGCTTGGGTTATTACCAAGAGACCCAGTACTTC
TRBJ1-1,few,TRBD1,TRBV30,CAWEQGRFPFF,TGTGCCTGGGAACAGGGGCGTTTTCCTTTCTTT
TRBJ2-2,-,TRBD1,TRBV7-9,CASSIRDRNTGELFF,TGTGCCAGCAGCATCCGGGACAGGAACACCGGGGAGCTGTTTTTT
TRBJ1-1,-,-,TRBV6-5,CASRTFRGDTEAFF,TGTGCCAGCAGGACCTTTCGGGGGGACACTGAAGCTTTCTTT
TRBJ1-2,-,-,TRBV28,CASSLSTGVTTLKNYGYTF,TGTGCCAGCAGTCTATCTACGGGGGTGACCACCCTCAAGAACTATGGCTACACCTTC
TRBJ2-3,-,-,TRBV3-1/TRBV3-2,CASSQDNGGSTDTQYF,TGTGCCAGCAGCCAAGATAACGGCGGGAGCACAGATACGCAGTATTTT
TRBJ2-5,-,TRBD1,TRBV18,CASSHGTTGTGETQYF,TGTGCCAGCTCCCACGGAACAACTGGGACAGGGGAGACCCAGTACTTC
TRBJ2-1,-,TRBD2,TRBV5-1,CASSLISSGRSYNEQFF,TGCGCCAGCAGCCTAATCTCTAGCGGTCGCTCCTACAATGAGCAGTTCTTC
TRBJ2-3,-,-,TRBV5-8,CASSLAPGDTQYF,TGTGCCAGCAGCTTGGCCCCGGGGGATACGCAGTATTTT
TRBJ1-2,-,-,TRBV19,CASSSYGVEYGYTF,TGTGCCAGTAGTTCTTACGGGGTGGAATATGGCTACACCTTC
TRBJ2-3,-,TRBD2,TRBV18,CASSPPGLAGVGTDTQYF,TGTGCCAGCTCACCACCGGGGCTAGCGGGAGTTGGCACAGATACGCAGTATTTT
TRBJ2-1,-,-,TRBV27,CASSSRGEGYNEQFF,TGTGCCAGCAGCTCGCGGGGTGAGGGCTACAATGAGCAGTTCTTC
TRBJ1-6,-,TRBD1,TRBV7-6,CASSLAASDRSNSPLHF,TGTGCCAGCAGCTTAGCGGCTTCGGACAGGAGTAATTCACCCCTCCACTTT